This entry features one TCR beta chain sequence. Other DNA sequences of this sample code for an identical CDR3. This entry comes from a study of blood T cell repertoires in COVID-19. Whole-study context: The United States, Italy and Spain supplied acute and convalescent COVID-19 samples. The analysed material was cDNA or gDNA that came from T cells, B-cell-depleted T cells, or PBMCs.

In the original workflow: From reference gene primer amplification, estimates of nucleated cell counts were derived. The method was immunoSEQ multiplex PCR; TCRdb's version includes in-frame clones alone and lacks a portion of them. D and trimming were read from the DNA, whereas the V and J calls and clone size are those reported in that table. This table holds over 120,000 clones, over 70% found once. The CDR3 loop spans 13 amino acids. V gave up 4 bases and J gave up 2 bases, with 6 bases separating them. Germline CDR1 SGHRS, CDR2 YFSETQ. The J gene is TRBJ1-4, the V gene TRBV5-1; possible D gene TRBD1, 6 bases. This clonotype originated in a human donor in a cohort sampled during active COVID-19. The sequenced sample consisted of peripheral blood. The CDR3 protein is CASSQGTNEKLFF. The CDR3 coding sequence is TGCGCCAGCAGCCAGGGGACTAATGAAAAACTGTTTTTT.